This TCR beta chain was documented in a study of cytomegalovirus exposure and HLA in healthy donors. Broader study findings: Fewer N-insertions (relative to the approximately 670-donor mean) were reportedly seen in an Asian-associated ancestry cluster in a later analysis. It emerged from a later analysis that several of the most significant clusters appeared to be linked to common viral pathogens. Overall, about 160 TCR beta chains were annotated as cytomegalovirus-associated.

In the case of this clone: The antigen remains unidentified.

PCR primers comprised 60 Vbeta and 13 Jbeta primers. Produced via immunoSEQ multiplex PCR; TCRdb's table is partial and in-frame only. The profile covers 95,000 to 150,000 clones, with around 80% appearing a single time and less than 9.5% taken by the ten largest. Germline V lookup: CDR1 MNHNS, CDR2 SASEGT. The CDR3 totals 15 residues. The germline V and J ends were trimmed by 0 bases and 6 bases, with 12 bases remaining between them. This receptor was identified in a woman in her fifties or sixties in good health and CMV-seropositive. The sequencing sample was made of PBMCs. This chain joins TRBV6-1 and TRBJ2-4; D perhaps matches TRBD1 (6 bases). CDR3 in DNA: TGTGCCAGCAGTGAAGCGCTTACAGGGAGAAACATTCAGTACTTC. Protein product: CASSEALTGRNIQYF.